This TCR beta chain was captured in a study of cytomegalovirus exposure and HLA in healthy donors. Study observations and caveats: Presence/absence comparisons presumed near-even sequencing depth among donors. TRBV6-2, TRBV6-3 and some other V segments were unresolvable in 87-base-pair reads. A missense DCLRE1C variant was associated with V- and J-gene trimming of TCR beta chains in a later analysis, and an independent cohort replicated the association.

For this clone: The antigen is unknown.

PCR primers comprised 60 Vbeta and 13 Jbeta primers. TCRdb keeps only in-frame clones here, not all; method: immunoSEQ multiplex PCR. The specimen's table records under 150,000 clones. CDR3 length: 13 residues. Per germline, CDR1 SEHNR and CDR2 FQNEAQ (reference sequence). V lost 6 bases, J lost 1 base, and 9 bases lay in between. This sequence joins TRBV7-9 and TRBJ1-1; tentative D call: TRBD1 (6 bases). Sequencing was carried out using PBMCs. The TCR originated in a woman in her 40s in good health and CMV-seronegative. The CDR3 DNA reads TGTGCCAGCAGGGAACAGGGGAACACTGAAGCTTTCTTT. It encodes CASREQGNTEAFF. Together with reference TRBV7-9 and TRBJ1-1, the CDR3 gives the full variable domain: DTGVSQNPRHKITKRGQNVTFRCDPISEHNRLYWYRQTLGQGPEFLTYFQNEAQLEKSRLLSDRFSAERPKGSFSTLEIQRTEQGDSAMYLCASREQGNTEAFFGQGTRLTVV.